This T cell receptor beta chain was sequenced during a study of shared clonotypes between healthy human individuals. As defined, naive CD8 cells were CD45RO-negative and positively selected for CCR7, with terminally differentiated effector memory CD45RA+ cells excluded. Clones were sequenced by immunoSEQ multiplex PCR, and TCRdb holds only the in-frame ones, with some missing. This table holds around 2,100,000 clones, approximately 95% found once. The CDR3 totals 15 residues. Germline assignment: CDR1 KGHSH and CDR2 LQKENI. V was pared by 3 bases and J by 1 base, with 13 bases between. The origin of this receptor is a man younger than 35 in good health. Sequenced: naive CD8+ T cells sorted from blood. This chain joins TRBV18 and TRBJ2-7; D tentatively fits TRBD1 or TRBD2 (5 bases each). The CDR3: CASSPGTWGSYEQYF. The CDR3 DNA sequence: TGTGCCAGCTCACCCGGGACCTGGGGGTCCTACGAGCAGTACTTC. The variable domain in full, completed from reference TRBV18 and TRBJ2-7, reads NAGVMQNPRHLVRRRGQEARLRCSPMKGHSHVYWYRQLPEEGLKFMVYLQKENIIDESGMPKERFSAEFPKEGPSILRIQQVVRGDSAAYFCASSPGTWGSYEQYFGPGTRLTVT.